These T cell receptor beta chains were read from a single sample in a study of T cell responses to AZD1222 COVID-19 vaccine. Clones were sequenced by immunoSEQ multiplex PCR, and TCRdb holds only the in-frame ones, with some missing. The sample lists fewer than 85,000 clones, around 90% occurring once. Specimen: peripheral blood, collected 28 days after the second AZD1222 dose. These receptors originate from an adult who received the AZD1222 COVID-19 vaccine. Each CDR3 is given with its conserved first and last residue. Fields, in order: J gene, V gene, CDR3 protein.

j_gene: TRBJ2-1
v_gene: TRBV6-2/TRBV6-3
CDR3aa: CASSPRQGAYNEQFF

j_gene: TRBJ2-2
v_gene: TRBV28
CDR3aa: CASSPRGQTLTGELFF

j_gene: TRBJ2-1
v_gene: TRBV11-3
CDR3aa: CASSPGWTEYSNEQFF

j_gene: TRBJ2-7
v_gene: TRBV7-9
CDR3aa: CASSFNRLYSYEQYF

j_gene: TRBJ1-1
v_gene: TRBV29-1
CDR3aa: CSVEGGRRGVGTEAFF

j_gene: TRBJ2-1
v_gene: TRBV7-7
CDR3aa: CASSSPSGKAHNEQFF

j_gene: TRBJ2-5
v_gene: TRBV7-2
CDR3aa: CASSWTSGQETQYF

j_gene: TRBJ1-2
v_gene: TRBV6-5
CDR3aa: CASSSQRIYGYTF

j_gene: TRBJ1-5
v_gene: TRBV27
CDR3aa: CASSQGIGNQPQHF

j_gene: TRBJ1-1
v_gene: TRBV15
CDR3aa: CATSLVGVTGTEAFF

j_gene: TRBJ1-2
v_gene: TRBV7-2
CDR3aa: CASSLVQGYYGYTF

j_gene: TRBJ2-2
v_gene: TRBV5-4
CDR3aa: CASSWGQANTGELFF

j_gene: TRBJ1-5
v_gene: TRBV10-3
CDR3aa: CAISEGGPNQPQHF

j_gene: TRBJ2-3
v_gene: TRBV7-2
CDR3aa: CASSPMGRGDTDTQYF

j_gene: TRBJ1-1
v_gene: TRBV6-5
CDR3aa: CASTTFARGEAFF

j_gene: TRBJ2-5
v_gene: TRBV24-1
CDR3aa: CATSDNRGGKTQYF

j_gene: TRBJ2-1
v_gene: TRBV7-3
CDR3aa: CASSDRVGSYNEQFF

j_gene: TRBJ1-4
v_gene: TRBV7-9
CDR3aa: CASSLATNEKLFF

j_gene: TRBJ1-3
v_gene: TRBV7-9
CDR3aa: CASSFGGQGRNTIYF

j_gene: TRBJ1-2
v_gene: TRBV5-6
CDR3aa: CASSLDGMGYTF

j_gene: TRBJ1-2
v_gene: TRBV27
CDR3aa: CASSPLTGGRYTF

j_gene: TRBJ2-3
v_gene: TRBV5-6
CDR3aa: CASSFQGEDLF